This TCR beta chain is from a study of human T cells and chemical hapten exposure. Study-level background: Alopecia areata, totalis and universalis patients, mostly female, were included.

Study-wide results and caveats: There was a positive correlation between PT1 expanded TCR counts and patch test score.

The CDR3 spans 14 residues. V lost 8 bases, J lost 2 bases, and 13 bases lay in between. From germline, CDR1 is SGHTA and CDR2 FQGNSA. On this clonotype: The antigen is unknown.

Time point reported: patch test 2, 6 weeks after DPC sensitization. Treatment described: therapeutic diphenylcyclopropenone sensitization with weekly scalp DPC. Individual cDNA molecules received unique molecular identifiers in the library. As originally analysed: Samples had a median of around 91,000 TCRs, ranging roughly 20,000 to 700,000. TCRdb used MiXCR to reprocess the RACE reads, holding one entry per CDR3 protein. For this entry, the V and J calls and clone size follow TCRdb and not the study's own pipeline. The sample has over 65,000 distinct CDR3 sequences, roughly 10% seen once; the top ten hold about 1.6%.

The chain recombines TRBV7-2 with TRBJ2-1; D may be TRBD1 (6 bases). The clonotype originates from a man younger than 35 with alopecia areata. Some clones in this sample may be carry-over from other donors' samples. Sequenced material: whole blood, taken in connection with sensitization to the hapten diphenylcyclopropenone (DPC). In nucleotides, the CDR3 is TGTGCCAGCCTACTAAACAGGGCCTACAATGAGCAGTTCTTC. Protein: CASLLNRAYNEQFF.